The sequence of this T cell receptor (beta chain) was determined in a study of tissue T cells after allogeneic stem cell transplantation. Study-wide results and caveats: Motif-based clustering found tissue-specific repertoire signatures shared across patients, though few clones were shared.

The assay was immunoSEQ multiplex PCR, and TCRdb's table has in-frame clones only and misses some. The sample lists about 48,000 clones, around 73% seen once, with about 0.7% in the top ten. On this clone itself: No antigen is known for it. Gene names refer to mouse genes.

The clonotype comes from a pool of C57BL/6 mice in good health. Sequencing was performed on sorted cells pooled from one or two spleens.

The CDR3 is CASSLPGQGNSPLYF. CDR3 DNA, as far as it was read: TGTGCCAGCAGCTTACCGGGACAGGGTAATTCGCCCCTCTAC. The gene calls are TRBV3 and TRBJ1-6; 9 bases fit TRBD1. The read gets to within 1 residue of the CDR3 end, and the germline J gene fills in the rest. TRBJ1-6 is an ORF; its function is uncertain. Per germline, CDR1 SNHLY and CDR2 FYNGKV (reference sequence). The CDR3 contains 15 residues. The junction had 2 bases not matched to a gene; V was cut back by 2 bases and J by 6 bases.